This is a list of T cell receptor beta chains from one sample in a study of T cells in Graves' hyperthyroidism and ophthalmopathy. TCRdb processed the multiplex PCR reads anew with MiXCR; each CDR3 protein has one entry. Of hundreds of thousands of distinct CDR3 sequences listed, around 46% are singletons. The sample was peripheral blood or thyroid tissue (not recorded which). These receptors originate from a woman aged 18-29 years with Graves' hyperthyroidism. CDR3s include the opening cysteine and the closing phenylalanine or tryptophan. D genes are given only for firm matches. The size field is filled for only some rows; it gives once, few, many or a size class.

J gene: TRBJ2-7
V gene: TRBV4-1
D gene: .
clone size: .
CDR3 protein: CASSQQLLSSYEQYF
CDR3 DNA: TGCGCCAGCAGCCAGCAGTTGCTTAGCTCCTACGAGCAGTACTTC

J gene: TRBJ1-1
V gene: TRBV13
D gene: TRBD1
clone size: few
CDR3 protein: CASSLSLKGDRGRNTEAFF
CDR3 DNA: TGTGCCAGCAGCTTATCCCTCAAGGGGGACAGGGGGCGGAACACTGAAGCTTTCTTT

J gene: TRBJ1-2
V gene: TRBV12-3/TRBV12-4
D gene: .
clone size: .
CDR3 protein: CASSPGTLYGYTF
CDR3 DNA: TGTGCCAGCAGTCCCGGGACACTCTATGGCTACACCTTC

J gene: TRBJ1-6
V gene: TRBV7-9
D gene: .
clone size: .
CDR3 protein: CASSADRGRNSPLHF
CDR3 DNA: TGTGCCAGCAGCGCCGACAGAGGGAGGAATTCACCCCTCCACTTT

J gene: TRBJ2-7
V gene: TRBV7-9
D gene: .
clone size: .
CDR3 protein: CASSLDPGSSYEQYF
CDR3 DNA: TGTGCCAGCAGCTTAGATCCGGGAAGCTCCTACGAGCAGTACTTC

J gene: TRBJ2-7
V gene: TRBV25-1
D gene: TRBD2
clone size: .
CDR3 protein: CACSARTSGGLLGEQYF
CDR3 DNA: TGTGCCTGCAGTGCCAGGACTAGCGGAGGGCTCTTGGGCGAGCAGTACTTC

J gene: TRBJ1-6
V gene: TRBV12-3/TRBV12-4
D gene: .
clone size: .
CDR3 protein: CASSYSNPAGMDSPLHF
CDR3 DNA: TGTGCCAGCAGTTACTCGAACCCGGCCGGTATGGATTCACCCCTCCACTTT

J gene: TRBJ1-5
V gene: TRBV10-3
D gene: .
clone size: .
CDR3 protein: CVISLRRHNQPQHF
CDR3 DNA: TGTGTCATCAGTTTAAGGAGGCACAATCAGCCCCAGCATTTT

J gene: TRBJ2-7
V gene: TRBV12-3/TRBV12-4
D gene: TRBD2
clone size: .
CDR3 protein: CASRASGETYEQYF
CDR3 DNA: TGTGCCAGCAGGGCTAGCGGGGAGACCTACGAGCAGTACTTC

J gene: TRBJ2-7
V gene: TRBV9
D gene: TRBD1
clone size: few
CDR3 protein: CASSVGPGQGEDEQYF
CDR3 DNA: TGTGCCAGCAGCGTGGGACCGGGACAGGGGGAAGACGAGCAGTACTTC

J gene: TRBJ2-5
V gene: TRBV7-9
D gene: TRBD2
clone size: .
CDR3 protein: CASSYSGRGQETQYF
CDR3 DNA: TGTGCCAGCAGCTATAGCGGGAGGGGCCAAGAGACCCAGTACTTC

J gene: TRBJ1-1
V gene: TRBV19
D gene: .
clone size: .
CDR3 protein: CASTLVANTEAFF
CDR3 DNA: TGTGCCAGTACCCTCGTGGCGAACACTGAAGCTTTCTTT

J gene: TRBJ1-2
V gene: TRBV2
D gene: .
clone size: many
CDR3 protein: CASSPTGRYGYTF
CDR3 DNA: TGTGCCAGCAGTCCGACGGGTCGGTATGGCTACACCTTC